The text below deals with one TCR beta chain. This record comes from a study of shared clonotypes between healthy human individuals. At the deep level, the assay was run. The method was immunoSEQ multiplex PCR; TCRdb's version includes in-frame clones alone and lacks a portion of them. The sample lists a few million clones, approximately 90% seen once, with over 0.12% in the top ten. V was cut by 2 bases and J by 2 bases, with 16 bases left in between. CDR1 is SGHDT and CDR2 is YYEEEE in the germline V gene. CDR3 size: 16 residues. The chain recombines TRBV5-6 with TRBJ2-5; D possibly corresponds to TRBD2 (6 bases). Sequences were obtained from naive CD4+ T cells sorted from blood. Subset noted: CD45RA+ positively selected. This TCR derives from a man aged 18 to 29 in good health. CDR3 bases: TGTGCCAGCAGCTTAACCGGGACTGGACGACAAGAGACCCAGTACTTC. Its translation: CASSLTGTGRQETQYF.